This entry lists 4 T cell receptor beta chains sequenced from one sample in a study of prognosis after radiotherapy for stage I lung cancer. Multiplex PCR in two rounds served to amplify TCR beta CDR3 from genomic DNA. Primers targeting each individual TRBV and TRBJ gene were applied in first-round PCR. TCRdb redid the calling of the multiplex PCR reads with MiXCR, one entry per CDR3 protein. This table holds 13,000 to 15,000 distinct CDR3 sequences, roughly a third found once. Material: PBMCs, obtained before or after stereotactic body radiation therapy (not recorded which). These receptors were obtained from a donor at least 50 years old with non-small cell lung cancer.

This clonotype has ten or more counts. The rearrangement links TRBV28 to TRBJ2-5; D uncertain. CDR1 MDHEN and CDR2 SYDVKM come from the germline V gene. The CDR3 spans 16 residues. V was shortened by 3 bases and J by 4 bases, with 18 bases between the two germline ends. The CDR3 DNA is TGTGCCAGCAGTTTTCTGAAAACAAGCAGGATAGAGACCCAGTACTTC. This encodes CASSFLKTSRIETQYF.

The V call is TRBV6-8, the J call TRBJ2-7; D remains ambiguous. The V gene's germline CDR1 is MNHGY and CDR2 SAAAGT. V lost 6 bases and J lost 13, with 19 bases in between. The CDR3 length is 12 residues. CDR3 protein: CASSPGPPDHYF. The CDR3 coding sequence is TGTGCCAGCAGCCCCGGGCCCCCCGATCATTACTTC.

This clonotype was counted many times. The chain combines TRBV18 with TRBJ2-5; 13 nucleotides align to TRBD2. CDR3 length equals 15 residues. The V gene end was trimmed by 6 bases and the J gene end by 3 bases; junction bases not matched to a gene: 4. Germline V gene lookup returns CDR1 KGHSH and CDR2 LQKENI. The DNA of the CDR3 is TGTGCCAGCTCCCGCGGACTAGCGGGAGAAGAGACCCAGTACTTC. Translation gives CASSRGLAGEETQYF. Supplemented by reference TRBV18 and TRBJ2-5, the full variable domain reads NAGVMQNPRHLVRRRGQEARLRCSPMKGHSHVYWYRQLPEEGLKFMVYLQKENIIDESGMPKERFSAEFPKEGPSILRIQQVVRGDSAAYFCASSRGLAGEETQYFGPGTRLLVL.

DNA for the CDR3: TGTGCCAGCAGTTACTCGAGGGGGTATATCTCCTACGAGCAGTACTTC. Encoded protein: CASSYSRGYISYEQYF. The chain couples TRBV6-2 or TRBV6-3 to TRBJ2-7; TRBD1 might be the D (6 bases). V lost 0 bases and J 0 bases, leaving 12 bases between the germline ends. The CDR3 sequence is 16 residues long. CDR1 and CDR2 from the germline V gene are MNHEY and SVGEGT.